These 30 T cell receptor beta chains originate from one sample sequenced in a study of blood T cell repertoires in COVID-19. Here immunoSEQ multiplex PCR was the method, and the copy in TCRdb shows in-frame clones only, minus some. This table holds roughly 110,000 clones, 75% to 95% found once. The specimen was peripheral blood. All receptors come from a woman in her 30s with acute or convalescent COVID-19.

This clone has just a few counts. The chain carries TRBV7-9 and TRBJ1-1; D is ambiguous. Germline CDR1 reads SEHNR; CDR2 reads FQNEAQ (reference sequence). The CDR3 is 13 residues long. V was pared by 2 bases and J by 13 bases, with 17 bases between. CDR3: CASSLTPPAEGFF. CDR3 coding DNA: TGTGCCAGCAGCTTAACTCCCCCGGCGGAGGGTTTCTTT.

This clone turned up a few times. This sequence joins TRBV3-1 (or the pseudogene TRBV3-2) and TRBJ2-7; possible D gene TRBD1, 5 bases. CDR1 is LGHDT, CDR2 YNNKEL, per germline (reference sequence). With 4 bases removed from V and 2 bases from J, the gap between germline ends came to 12 bases. This CDR3 has 14 amino acids. The CDR3 nucleotides are TGTGCCAGCAGCCCGCAGGGTGGGGCCTACGAGCAGTACTTC. Translating gives CASSPQGGAYEQYF.

The CDR3 here is CASSIGQGAPSHTF. The CDR3 DNA sequence: TGTGCCAGTAGTATAGGACAGGGGGCGCCTTCTCACACCTTC. The chain recombines TRBV19 with TRBJ1-2; 10 bases line up with TRBD1. There are 14 residues in the CDR3. V shed 1 base and J 12 bases; nucleotides not matched to a gene: 8. Germline V CDR1 and CDR2: LNHDA, SQIVND (reference sequence).

V gene TRBV7-3 combines with J gene TRBJ1-6; 9 bases match TRBD1. The CDR3 is 14 residues long. The V gene end was trimmed by 4 bases and the J gene end by 9 bases; junction bases not matched to a gene: 4. Germline V lookup: CDR1 SGHTA, CDR2 FQGTGA. Here the CDR3 DNA reads TGTGCCAGCAGCTCGGGGACAGGGAGTTCACCCCTCCACTTT. Protein product: CASSSGTGSSPLHF.

The chain uses TRBV4-3 and TRBJ2-3; tentative D call: TRBD2 (6 bases). V lost 1 base, J lost 2 bases, and 10 bases lay in between. The length of the CDR3 is 15 residues. Germline CDR1 is LGHNA and CDR2 is YSLEER. CDR3 bases: TGCGCCAGCAGCCAAGCGCGGGGTCCCACAGATACGCAGTATTTT. Encoded protein: CASSQARGPTDTQYF.

This chain connects TRBV20-1 to TRBJ2-1, with 10 positions matching TRBD2. Looked up from germline, CDR1 is DFQATT and CDR2 is SNEGSKA (reference sequence). Trimming removed 3 bases from V and 5 bases from J; junction bases left unmatched: 7. The CDR3 sequence is 15 residues long. DNA for the CDR3: TGCAGTGCTAGTTCGGCTAGCGGGAGTAACAATGAGCAGTTCTTC. This codes for CSASSASGSNNEQFF.

This clone was recorded only once. The chain employs TRBV10-3 and TRBJ2-1, with 7 positions matching TRBD1. The CDR3 covers 15 residues. J gave up 0 bases and V 10 bases, and 9 bases lay outside the gene matches. CDR1 and CDR2 (germline): ENHRY, SYGVKD. In nucleotides, the CDR3 is TGTGCCACACTAGGGGGCCTAAGCTCCTACAATGAGCAGTTCTTC. Translation gives CATLGGLSSYNEQFF.

The V and J genes are TRBV2 and TRBJ1-5; D call uncertain. This CDR3 is 12 amino acids long. V lost 4 bases and J lost 5, with 6 bases in between. Germline lookup yields CDR1 SNHLY and CDR2 FYNNEI. CDR3 coding DNA: TGTGCCAGCAGTGCCGTCGATCAGCCCCAGCATTTT. It codes for CASSAVDQPQHF.

The V and J genes are TRBV28 and TRBJ2-7; D may be TRBD1 (6 bases). From germline, CDR1 is MDHEN and CDR2 SYDVKM. The germline V and J ends were trimmed by 3 bases and 4 bases, with 16 bases remaining between them. The length of the CDR3 is 15 residues. Here the CDR3 reads CASSFAGRGVYEQYF. The DNA of the CDR3 is TGTGCCAGCAGTTTCGCGGGCAGGGGCGTGTACGAGCAGTACTTC.

The chain employs TRBV24-1 and TRBJ2-1; 8 bases are a match to TRBD1. The CDR3 covers 15 residues. V dropped 6 bases and J dropped 3; count of bases not matched to a gene: 6. From germline, CDR1 is KGHDR and CDR2 SFDVKD. The CDR3 reads CATSPTGVSYNEQFF. Here the CDR3 DNA reads TGTGCCACCAGTCCGACAGGGGTGAGCTACAATGAGCAGTTCTTC.

The chain links TRBV9 to TRBJ1-6; 7 bases fit TRBD1. This CDR3 has 17 residues. The germline V gene has CDR1 SGDLS and CDR2 YYNGEE. Germline trimming cut 0 bases from V and 7 bases from J; bases unmatched to any gene: 10. The CDR3 coding sequence is TGTGCCAGCAGCGTAGGAGGTTGGGGACAGCCGAATTCACCCCTCCACTTT. It specifies CASSVGGWGQPNSPLHF.

The chain is built from TRBV7-2 and TRBJ1-3; possible D gene TRBD1, 6 bases. V lost 3 bases and J lost 4, with 13 bases in between. Per the germline V gene, CDR1 is SGHTA and CDR2 is FQGNSA. The CDR3 runs to 15 residues. The CDR3: CASSFPQGSGNTIYF. The DNA of the CDR3 is TGTGCCAGCAGCTTCCCCCAGGGGTCCGGAAACACCATATATTTT.

The chain carries TRBV3-1 (or the pseudogene TRBV3-2) and TRBJ1-5; TRBD1 might be the D (5 bases). Trimming took off 4 bases at V and 3 bases at J, with 13 bases between the two ends. CDR3 length: 15 residues. Germline CDR1 reads LGHDT; CDR2 reads YNNKEL (reference sequence). The CDR3 is CASSLGRGDNQPQHF. CDR3 coding DNA: TGTGCCAGCAGCCTAGGTCGGGGGGACAATCAGCCCCAGCATTTT.

J is TRBJ1-3 and V is TRBV25-1; 9 bases align to TRBD1. V lost 6 bases to trimming and J lost 4 bases; unmatched junction nucleotides: 7. The CDR3 consists of 15 residues. The germline V gene has CDR1 MGHDK and CDR2 SYGVNS. In DNA form, the CDR3 reads TGTGCCAGCAGCACAGGGGGCGGGAGGGGAAACACCATATATTTT. Its protein is CASSTGGGRGNTIYF.

This chain joins TRBV7-2 and TRBJ1-5, with D unclear. The CDR3 length is 15 residues. The V and J ends lost 0 bases and 3 bases respectively, with 9 bases between them. Per germline, CDR1 SGHTA and CDR2 FQGNSA. CDR3: CASSLAFSSNQPQHF. CDR3 DNA: TGTGCCAGCAGCTTAGCATTCAGTTCCAATCAGCCCCAGCATTTT.

The chain uses TRBV6-5 and TRBJ1-2, with TRBD1 identical over 9 bases. Germline-derived CDR1 and CDR2 are MNHEY and SVGAGI. V was clipped by 4 bases and J by 5 bases; unmatched bases: 8. The CDR3 totals 15 residues. CDR3 sequence (DNA): TGTGCCAGCAGTTCGTCCCCGGACAGGGGTTATGGCTACACCTTC. Amino acid sequence: CASSSSPDRGYGYTF.

The chain recombines TRBV15 with TRBJ2-3; D might be TRBD2 (6 bases). V lost 0 bases, J lost 0 bases, and 16 bases lay in between. Germline V lookup: CDR1 LNHNV, CDR2 YYDKDF (reference sequence). CDR3 size: 18 residues. The CDR3 nucleotides are TGTGCCACCAGCAGAGATAAGGCTGGCGGGACTAGCACAGATACGCAGTATTTT. This sequence encodes CATSRDKAGGTSTDTQYF.

The rearrangement uses TRBV3-1 (or the pseudogene TRBV3-2) and TRBJ1-2; a possible D gene is TRBD1 (6 bases). V was trimmed by 0 bases and J by 0 bases, leaving 8 bases between them. Looked up from germline, CDR1 is LGHDT and CDR2 is YNNKEL (reference sequence). This CDR3 spans 15 amino acids. In DNA form, the CDR3 reads TGTGCCAGCAGCCAAGAAAGGGGGACTAACTATGGCTACACCTTC. Its protein is CASSQERGTNYGYTF.

V gene TRBV11-3 combines with J gene TRBJ1-1; 8 bases fit TRBD1. There are 15 residues in the CDR3. After removal of 5 bases from V and 5 bases from J, the junction contained 10 bases not matched to a gene. From germline, CDR1 is SGHNT and CDR2 YENEEA. Here the CDR3 reads CASSPRQGIGTEAFF. CDR3 DNA sequence: TGTGCCAGCAGCCCTAGACAGGGGATTGGTACTGAAGCTTTCTTT. The full variable domain, with the rest looked up from reference TRBV11-3 and TRBJ1-1, is EAGVVQSPRYKIIEKKQPVAFWCNPISGHNTLYWYLQNLGQGPELLIRYENEEAVDDSQLPKDRFSAERLKGVDSTLKIQPAELGDSAVYLCASSPRQGIGTEAFFGQGTRLTVV.

The chain has TRBV30 and TRBJ1-4; maybe TRBD1 (6 bases). With 3 bases removed from V and 8 bases from J, the gap between germline ends came to 10 bases. The germline gives CDR1 GTSNPN, CDR2 SVGIG (reference sequence). This CDR3 region has 12 residues. CDR3 DNA: TGTGCCTGGAGCGGGGGGCGAGAAAAACTGTTTTTT. It is translated as CAWSGGREKLFF.

The CDR3 is CASRGLITNEKLFF. The CDR3 nucleotides are TGTGCCAGCAGGGGCCTTATCACTAATGAAAAACTGTTTTTT. This chain links TRBV2 with TRBJ1-4; no clear D gene. The germline gives CDR1 SNHLY, CDR2 FYNNEI. Trimming took off 6 bases at V and 2 bases at J, with 10 bases between the two ends. The CDR3 has 14 residues.

This clone was picked up one time. The chain combines TRBV3-1 (or the pseudogene TRBV3-2) with TRBJ1-5; D perhaps matches TRBD1 (5 bases). The CDR3 runs 16 residues. V lost 0 bases and J lost 4, with 13 bases in between. Germline CDR1 and CDR2: LGHDT and YNNKEL (reference sequence). The CDR3 DNA reads as TGTGCCAGCAGCCAAGATACGAGGGGAGGTAATCAGCCCCAGCATTTT. Encoded protein: CASSQDTRGGNQPQHF.

The chain joins TRBV15 to TRBJ1-2; 7 nucleotides align to TRBD1. This CDR3 spans 14 amino acids. The germline V gene has CDR1 LNHNV and CDR2 YYDKDF (reference sequence). With V trimmed by 9 bases and J by 5 bases, 12 bases remained unmatched. The CDR3 DNA reads as TGTGCCACTTCCAGCAGCTCAGGGGGATATGGCTACACCTTC. Translating gives CATSSSSGGYGYTF.

This chain joins TRBV3-1 (or the pseudogene TRBV3-2) and TRBJ2-7; the D gene is possibly TRBD2 (5 bases). The CDR3 covers 12 residues. Germline CDR1 is LGHDT and CDR2 is YNNKEL (reference sequence). V was cut by 5 bases and J by 4 bases, with 9 bases left in between. The CDR3 is CASSGGSYEQYF. For the CDR3, the DNA is TGTGCCAGCAGCGGAGGCAGTTACGAGCAGTACTTC.

V usage is TRBV2 and J usage is TRBJ2-7, with D perhaps matching TRBD1 (5 bases). The germline gives CDR1 SNHLY, CDR2 FYNNEI. With 6 bases removed from V and 3 bases from J, the gap between germline ends came to 15 bases. The CDR3 is 14 residues long. CDR3 nucleotides: TGTGCCAGCAGGAGGATCAGGGATAGCTACGAGCAGTACTTC. Translating gives CASRRIRDSYEQYF. The full variable domain, in which reference TRBV2 and TRBJ2-7 provide the parts outside the CDR3, is EPEVTQTPSHQVTQMGQEVILRCVPISNHLYFYWYRQILGQKVEFLVSFYNNEISEKSEIFDDQFSVERPDGSNFTLKIRSTKLEDSAMYFCASRRIRDSYEQYFGPGTRLTVT.

The V call is TRBV4-1, the J call TRBJ1-1, with D uncertain. Germline V gives CDR1 MGHRA, CDR2 YSYEKL. Trimming pared 0 bases from V and 0 bases from J, leaving 11 bases between. The CDR3 covers 16 residues. For the CDR3, the DNA is TGCGCCAGCAGCCAAGAAGTCAGACTCATGAACACTGAAGCTTTCTTT. Translation gives CASSQEVRLMNTEAFF.

This chain links TRBV18 with TRBJ1-1; 11 bases agree with TRBD1. This CDR3 contains 15 residues. Unmatched junction bases numbered 4, after V lost 0 bases and J lost 7 bases. The germline CDR1 and CDR2 sequences are KGHSH and LQKENI. This CDR3 is CASSPPEDRGLEAFF. The CDR3 bases are TGTGCCAGCTCACCACCGGAGGACAGGGGGCTTGAAGCTTTCTTT.

The chain combines TRBV21-1 with TRBJ2-7; TRBD1, the table's D call, lacks a check against the DNA. TRBV21-1 is tagged as a pseudogene. The CDR3 is 14 amino acids. CDR3 region: CASSKAGQSHEQYF. The CDR3 DNA sequence: TGTGCCAGCAGCAAGGCAGGGCAATCCCACGAGCAGTACTTC.

The rearrangement joins TRBV7-6 to TRBJ1-1; D gene unclear. Looked up from germline, CDR1 is SGHVS and CDR2 is FNYEAQ. This CDR3 region has 12 residues. The ends were cut back, 4 bases at V and 4 bases at J, with 7 bases in the middle. CDR3 in amino acids: CASSSSGTEAFF. The CDR3 DNA reads TGTGCCAGCAGCTCATCAGGCACTGAAGCTTTCTTT.

J is TRBJ2-2 and V is TRBV9; D uncertain. The CDR3 runs 15 residues. V lost 0 bases and J 2 bases, leaving 8 bases between the germline ends. The germline V gene has CDR1 SGDLS and CDR2 YYNGEE. Here the CDR3 DNA reads TGTGCCAGCAGCGTAGAGCTAACTAACACCGGGGAGCTGTTTTTT. This encodes CASSVELTNTGELFF.